This TCR beta chain was found in a study of blood T cells in healthy people across ages. Study context: The capture of about one barcoded beta molecule per two T cells was achieved by template switching.

Per individual sample, total RNA of at least 5.5 micrograms was extracted. Then a second PCR, running roughly 7 to 11 cycles, was carried out with a sample-barcoded 5' primer and a J-beta primer mix. A 12-random-nucleotide template-switch adaptor tagged each cDNA molecule. Each CDR3 protein is one row after TCRdb ran MiXCR on the 5' RACE reads. The sample consists of roughly 1.4 million distinct CDR3 sequences, approximately 59% of them appearing once. Trimming stripped 7 bases from V and 4 bases from J, with 10 bases between. The CDR3 extends over 11 amino acids. The germline V gene encodes CDR1 DFQATT and CDR2 SNEGSKA (reference sequence).

The chain recombines TRBV20-1 with TRBJ1-2, with D tentatively TRBD1 (5 bases). The sequence derives from a man younger than 30 in good health. The material sequenced was blood. CDR3 DNA: TGCAGTGGGATGCAGGGCTATGGCTACACCTTC. This gives the protein CSGMQGYGYTF.